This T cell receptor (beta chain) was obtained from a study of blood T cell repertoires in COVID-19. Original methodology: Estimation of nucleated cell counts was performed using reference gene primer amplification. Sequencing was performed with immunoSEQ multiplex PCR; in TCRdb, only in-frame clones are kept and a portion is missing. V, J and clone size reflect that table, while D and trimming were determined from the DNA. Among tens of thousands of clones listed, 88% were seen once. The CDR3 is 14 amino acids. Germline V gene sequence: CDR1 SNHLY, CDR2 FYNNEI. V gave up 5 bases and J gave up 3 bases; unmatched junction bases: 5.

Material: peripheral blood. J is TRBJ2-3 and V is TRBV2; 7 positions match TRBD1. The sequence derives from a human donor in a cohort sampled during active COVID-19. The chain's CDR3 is CASSLDRTTDTQYF. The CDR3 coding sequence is TGTGCCAGCAGTTTGGACAGGACGACAGATACGCAGTATTTT. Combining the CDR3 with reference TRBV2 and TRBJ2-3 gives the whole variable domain EPEVTQTPSHQVTQMGQEVILRCVPISNHLYFYWYRQILGQKVEFLVSFYNNEISEKSEIFDDQFSVERPDGSNFTLKIRSTKLEDSAMYFCASSLDRTTDTQYFGPGTRLTVL.